What follows are 29 T cell receptor beta chains derived from one specimen sequenced in a study of T cells in women clearing cervical HPV infection. Clones were sequenced by immunoSEQ multiplex PCR, and TCRdb holds only the in-frame ones, with some missing. This sample's clone table lists about 39,000 clones. Source material: blood buffy coat. The source of these receptors is a woman between 18 and 69 years old with a cervical HPV16 infection that either progressed to CIN3+ or cleared (not recorded which).

With regard to this clone: The DNA ends 3 residues before the CDR3 does, and the rest of the CDR3 is filled in from the germline J gene. V gene TRBV19 combines with J gene TRBJ2-1; 8 bases are a match to TRBD2. V lost 6 bases, J lost 4 bases, and 8 bases stayed unmatched. Germline CDR1 reads LNHDA; CDR2 reads SQIVND (reference sequence). CDR3 length equals 15 residues. The CDR3 bases that were read are TGTGCCAGTAGATCGGGCGGGGGGACGTACAATGAG. Translation gives CASRSGGGTYNE. The CDR3 as a whole reads CASRSGGGTYNEQFF.

As for this clone: The DNA ends 3 residues before the CDR3 does, and the rest of the CDR3 is filled in from the germline J gene. The chain has TRBV5-1 and TRBJ2-7; possibly TRBD2 for D (7 bases). V was pared by 0 bases and J by 5 bases, with 15 bases between. CDR1 is SGHRS, CDR2 YFSETQ, per germline. This CDR3 region has 15 residues. The CDR3 bases that were read are TGCGCCAGCAGCTTGGGGGGGGGCGCGCTGGACGAG. It codes for CASSLGGGALDE. The whole CDR3 reads CASSLGGGALDEQYF.

Of note for this clone: The read ends 3 residues early relative to the CDR3; the germline J gene fills the gap. The chain joins TRBV19 to TRBJ1-1, with 7 bases that match TRBD1. Germline assignment: CDR1 LNHDA and CDR2 SQIVND (reference sequence). Trimming cost V 5 bases and J 1 base; bases outside gene matches: 1. The CDR3 sequence is 13 residues long. CDR3 loop: CASSQGENTEAFF. The sequenced CDR3 bases are TGTGCCAGTAGTCAGGGGGAGAACACTGAA.

Concerning this clone itself: The CDR3 end is not reached by the read, which stops 3 residues before it; the germline J gene fills it in. The chain links TRBV5-1 to TRBJ2-3; 12 bases match TRBD2. Germline CDR1 and CDR2: SGHRS and YFSETQ. The CDR3 spans 17 residues. V trimming: 3 bases; J trimming: 4 bases; junction bases outside the gene matches: 9. The CDR3 spells CASSYTSSGGAADTQYF. The sequenced CDR3 bases are TGCGCCAGCAGCTACACTTCTAGCGGGGGGGCCGCAGATACG.

A word on this clone: The sequenced fragment ends 3 residues before the CDR3 boundary, so the rest is inferred from the germline J gene. The chain has TRBV7-7 and TRBJ2-5, with 10 bases identical to TRBD1. V lost 3 bases and J lost 3; bases outside the gene matches: 13. Germline V lookup: CDR1 SSHAT, CDR2 FNYEAQ (reference sequence). The CDR3 extends over 18 amino acids. The sequenced CDR3 bases are TGTGCCAGCAGCTTGGGACAGGGGACGGTGGGGGGTAAAGAGACC. It specifies CASSLGQGTVGGKET. The entire CDR3 protein is CASSLGQGTVGGKETQYF.

Remarks on this clone: The sequenced fragment ends 3 residues before the CDR3 boundary, so the rest is inferred from the germline J gene. The chain couples TRBV10-1 to TRBJ2-1; D may be TRBD1 or TRBD2 (5 bases each). CDR1 and CDR2 (germline): WNHNN, SYGVQD (reference sequence). This CDR3 comprises 20 residues. Trimming cost V 4 bases and J 0 bases, with 25 bases left between them. The sequenced part of the CDR3 DNA is TGCGCCAGCAGTGGGAGGCCCGGCGAAGTGGGTAGGGGCTCCTACAATGAG. It yields the protein CASSGRPGEVGRGSYNE. The whole CDR3 sequence is CASSGRPGEVGRGSYNEQFF.

As regards this clone: The read falls 3 residues short of the CDR3 end, and the missing part is taken from the germline J gene. V is TRBV20-1 and J is TRBJ1-1; TRBD1 aligns across 8 bases. The V gene end was trimmed by 0 bases and the J gene end by 0 bases; junction bases not matched to a gene: 0. Germline CDR1 is DFQATT and CDR2 is SNEGSKA (reference sequence). The CDR3 loop spans 14 amino acids. The part of the CDR3 DNA that was read is TGCAGTGCTAGAGAGGGACAGGTGAACACTGAA. It yields the protein CSAREGQVNTE. The whole CDR3 is CSAREGQVNTEAFF.

Turning to this clone: The sequence runs out 3 residues before the end of the CDR3; the remainder is reconstructed from the germline J gene. This chain connects TRBV11-3 to TRBJ1-1; no firm D call. V was clipped by 2 bases and J by 2 bases, with 6 bases between them. This CDR3 is built from 13 residues. Germline CDR1 is SGHNT and CDR2 is YENEEA. This CDR3 is CASSLLANTEAFF. The CDR3 bases that were read are TGTGCCAGCAGCTTATTAGCAAACACTGAA.

For this clone: The CDR3 end lies 3 residues beyond the end of the read and is filled in from the germline J gene. The chain has TRBV6-1 and TRBJ1-1; D is ambiguous. This CDR3 has 14 residues. Germline V gene data show CDR1 as MNHNS and CDR2 as SASEGT. The ends were cut back, 2 bases at V and 1 base at J, with 8 bases in the middle. CDR3: CASSELPGNTEAFF. CDR3 DNA, as far as it was read: TGTGCCAGCAGTGAACTACCCGGGAACACTGAA.

A word on this clone: Read sequence stops 3 residues before the CDR3 end, and the germline J gene provides the missing end. The chain employs TRBV5-4 and TRBJ2-7; the D gene is possibly TRBD2 (6 bases). In germline, CDR1 is SGHNT, CDR2 YYREEE (reference sequence). CDR3 length: 13 residues. Trimming took 2 bases from V and 3 from J, leaving 9 bases between them. CDR3 DNA, as far as it was read: TGTGCCAGCAGCTTCCCGGGGGTCTACGAG. It specifies CASSFPGVYE. The entire CDR3 protein reads CASSFPGVYEQYF.

For this clone: The read stops 3 residues short of the end of the CDR3; the missing end is completed from the germline J gene. The V gene is TRBV4-1, the J gene TRBJ2-5, with 8 bases aligning to TRBD2. V was clipped by 0 bases and J by 6 bases; unmatched bases: 6. Germline CDR1 MGHRA, CDR2 YSYEKL. The CDR3 runs to 15 residues. CDR3 DNA (partial): TGCGCCAGCAGCCAAGATTCTCGCGGGGGGAAGACC. Its translation: CASSQDSRGGKT. The full-length CDR3 reads as CASSQDSRGGKTQYF.

The CDR3 loop reads CATRQGTNEKLFF. The covered CDR3 bases are TGCGCCACCCGACAGGGAACTAATGAAAAA. The chain links TRBV5-1 to TRBJ1-4, with 7 bases fitting TRBD1. The read ends 3 residues shy of where the CDR3 ends; the end is completed using the germline J gene. V dropped 9 bases and J dropped 1; count of bases not matched to a gene: 3. The CDR3 runs 13 residues. Germline V CDR1 and CDR2: SGHRS, YFSETQ.

Regarding this clone: The read finishes 3 residues shy of the CDR3 end, and the germline J gene is used to complete it. The V and J genes are TRBV12-5 and TRBJ2-1; D is perhaps TRBD2 (5 bases). With 7 bases removed from V and 5 bases from J, the gap between germline ends came to 12 bases. The CDR3 runs to 13 residues. CDR1 and CDR2 (germline): LGHNT, FRNRAP. CDR3 region: CASENGVNNEQFF. The DNA read from the CDR3 is TGTGCTAGTGAGAACGGGGTGAACAATGAG.

For this clone: The read ends 3 residues early relative to the CDR3; the germline J gene fills the gap. This chain connects TRBV5-1 to TRBJ2-5, with a weak D call TRBD1 (6 bases). The V gene lost 2 bases and the J gene lost 5 bases, with 13 bases spanning the gap. The CDR3 has 14 residues. The germline gives CDR1 SGHRS, CDR2 YFSETQ. The CDR3 region is CASSLTGFGETQYF. CDR3 bases read: TGCGCCAGCAGCTTAACAGGGTTCGGGGAGACC. The full variable domain, rest sourced from reference TRBV5-1 and TRBJ2-5, is KAGVTQTPRYLIKTRGQQVTLSCSPISGHRSVSWYQQTPGQGLQFLFEYFSETQRNKGNFPGRFSGRQFSNSRSEMNVSTLELGDSALYLCASSLTGFGETQYFGPGTRLLVL.

This clone shows up as medium-sized by frequency. The CDR3 extends 3 residues past the end of the read, so its final part is completed from the germline J gene. The V and J genes are TRBV7-9 and TRBJ1-1, with D possibly TRBD1 on 6 matching bases. The CDR3 is 12 residues long. V gave up 5 bases and J gave up 7 bases, with 11 bases separating them. Germline V CDR1 and CDR2: SEHNR, FQNEAQ (reference sequence). The CDR3 reads CASSITDSEAFF. CDR3 DNA (partial): TGTGCCAGCAGCATTACGGACAGTGAA.

Regarding this clone: The CDR3 end falls 3 residues outside the read, so it is completed with the germline J gene. This chain uses TRBV30 with TRBJ1-2, with D unresolved. Germline loops: CDR1 GTSNPN, CDR2 SVGIG (reference sequence). The CDR3 is 10 residues long. V gave up 7 bases and J gave up 4 bases, with 7 bases separating them. This CDR3 reads CALRVYGYTF. The sequenced part of the CDR3 DNA is TGTGCCTTAAGGGTCTATGGC.

Of note for this clone: The read ends 3 residues shy of where the CDR3 ends; the end is completed using the germline J gene. This chain links TRBV5-4 with TRBJ1-1, with a possible D match to TRBD1 (6 bases). CDR3 size: 13 residues. CDR1 and CDR2 (germline): SGHNT, YYREEE (reference sequence). V was clipped by 3 bases and J by 4 bases, with 10 bases between them. CDR3: CASSSGAITEAFF. CDR3 DNA (partial): TGTGCCAGCAGCTCAGGGGCGATCACTGAA.

A remark on this clone: The read is 3 residues too short to cover the CDR3 end, so that end is filled in from the germline J gene. J is TRBJ2-1 and V is TRBV5-6; perhaps TRBD2 as D (6 bases). CDR3 size: 15 residues. Germline loops: CDR1 SGHDT, CDR2 YYEEEE. Trimming took 5 bases from V and 8 from J, leaving 20 bases between them. The sequenced CDR3 bases are TGTGCCAGCAGACCCTCGGACCTCCCGGGGGATGAG. Its translation is CASRPSDLPGDE. The full CDR3 reads CASRPSDLPGDEQFF.

As concerns this clone: The read finishes 3 residues shy of the CDR3 end, and the germline J gene is used to complete it. The chain is built from TRBV7-9 and TRBJ2-3, with D perhaps matching TRBD1 (6 bases). Germline lookup yields CDR1 SEHNR and CDR2 FQNEAQ (reference sequence). The CDR3 extends over 14 amino acids. The ends were cut back, 3 bases at V and 1 base at J, with 8 bases in the middle. The CDR3 reads CASSLGAGTDTQYF. The CDR3 bases that were read are TGTGCCAGCAGCTTGGGGGCAGGCACAGATACG.

Turning to this clone: The DNA ends 3 residues before the CDR3 does, and the rest of the CDR3 is filled in from the germline J gene. The J gene is TRBJ2-7, the V gene TRBV9; a weak D match, TRBD1 (5 bases). The CDR3 totals 12 residues. V was pared by 3 bases and J by 6 bases, with 10 bases between. CDR1 and CDR2 from the germline V gene are SGDLS and YYNGEE. The CDR3 protein is CASSAWGREQYF. CDR3 DNA (partial): TGTGCCAGCAGCGCGTGGGGCCGCGAG. Full variable domain (missing parts from reference TRBV9 and TRBJ2-7): DSGVTQTPKHLITATGQRVTLRCSPRSGDLSVYWYQQSLDQGLQFLIQYYNGEERAKGNILERFSAQQFPDLHSELNLSSLELGDSALYFCASSAWGREQYFGPGTRLTVT.

Notes on this clone: The read ends 3 residues shy of where the CDR3 ends; the end is completed using the germline J gene. The chain is built from TRBV20-1 and TRBJ1-1; TRBD1 matches at 9 bases. The J segment lost 1 base and the V segment lost 0 bases, leaving 3 bases of the junction unmatched. CDR3 length equals 15 residues. Per germline, CDR1 DFQATT and CDR2 SNEGSKA (reference sequence). The CDR3 bases that were read are TGCAGTGCTAGAGACGCGGGACAGGGGAACACTGAA. Protein: CSARDAGQGNTE. The full CDR3 is CSARDAGQGNTEAFF.

As to this clone: The read ends 3 residues before the CDR3 terminus; that terminus is restored from the germline J gene. The chain couples TRBV19 to TRBJ2-3; TRBD2 matches 8 bases. The CDR3 is made up of 18 amino acids. J lost 6 bases, V lost 1 base, and 15 bases had no gene match. From germline, CDR1 is LNHDA and CDR2 SQIVND (reference sequence). The CDR3 DNA, read in part, is TGTGCCAGTAGTATAGGGGGACGGGGGGGCCGTTCAATCGATACG. Translated: CASSIGGRGGRSIDT. The whole CDR3 reads CASSIGGRGGRSIDTQYF.

Worth noting for this clone: The observed sequence ends 3 residues before the CDR3 terminus, with the missing tail filled in from the germline J gene. This chain links TRBV20-1 with TRBJ1-1; 8 nucleotides line up with TRBD1. Germline assignment: CDR1 DFQATT and CDR2 SNEGSKA (reference sequence). Germline trimming cut 6 bases from V and 5 bases from J; bases unmatched to any gene: 11. This CDR3 spans 14 amino acids. CDR3 DNA, as far as it was read: TGCAGTGCACAATCATGGACAGGGAAGACTGAA. As protein: CSAQSWTGKTE. The entire CDR3 protein is CSAQSWTGKTEAFF.

Remarks on this clone: Read coverage stops 3 residues before the CDR3 terminus; the germline J gene supplies the remainder. This chain links TRBV12-3 or TRBV12-4 with TRBJ2-3; the match to TRBD1 covers 9 bases. The CDR3 runs 14 residues. The V gene end was trimmed by 6 bases and the J gene end by 5 bases; junction bases not matched to a gene: 6. The covered CDR3 bases are TGTGCCAGCAGGCTGGGACAGGGCGTAGATACG. Encoded protein: CASRLGQGVDT. The CDR3, in full, reads CASRLGQGVDTQYF.

A note on this clone: The sequenced fragment ends 3 residues before the CDR3 boundary, so the rest is inferred from the germline J gene. V usage is TRBV5-6 and J usage is TRBJ2-1; tentatively, D is TRBD1 (5 bases). The CDR3 runs to 13 residues. CDR1 SGHDT and CDR2 YYEEEE come from the germline V gene. V lost 8 bases to trimming and J lost 7 bases, with 16 bases between them. The CDR3 loop reads CASTQGSLNEQFF. CDR3 DNA, as far as it was read: TGTGCCAGTACCCAGGGTTCGTTAAATGAG.

Turning to this clone: The read ends 3 residues before the CDR3 terminus; that terminus is restored from the germline J gene. This chain connects TRBV5-4 to TRBJ2-1; D might be TRBD1 (6 bases). Trimming shortened V by 1 base and J by 5 bases, and 13 bases separated the two germline ends. CDR3 length equals 15 residues. Germline values: CDR1 SGHNT, CDR2 YYREEE (reference sequence). The CDR3 reads CASSLYGRGHNEQFF. The CDR3 bases that were read are TGTGCCAGCAGCTTGTACGGCAGGGGACACAATGAG.

A note on this clone: The read stops 3 residues short of the end of the CDR3; the missing end is completed from the germline J gene. The chain is built from TRBV29-1 and TRBJ1-6; 10 nucleotides align to TRBD1. The CDR3 consists of 13 residues. With V trimmed by 6 bases and J by 7 bases, 3 bases remained unmatched. The germline CDR1 and CDR2 sequences are SQVTM and ANQGSEA. The CDR3: CSVRQGANSPLHF. CDR3 DNA, as far as it was read: TGCAGCGTACGACAGGGGGCAAATTCACCC.

Concerning this clone itself: The read halts 3 residues ahead of the CDR3 end, with the missing end drawn from the germline J gene. The chain joins TRBV7-3 to TRBJ1-6; TRBD1 aligns across 12 bases. The CDR3 runs to 18 residues. Germline V gives CDR1 SGHTA, CDR2 FQGTGA. The junction had 15 bases not matched to a gene; V was cut back by 5 bases and J by 10 bases. CDR3 DNA (partial): TGTGCCAGCAGCAGCGTTAGGGGGACAGGGGGCTTAAAGTCACCC. This gives the protein CASSSVRGTGGLKSP. The CDR3 in full is CASSSVRGTGGLKSPLHF.

Turning to this clone: Read coverage stops 3 residues before the CDR3 terminus; the germline J gene supplies the remainder. The chain is built from TRBV6-2 or TRBV6-3 and TRBJ2-7, with D maybe TRBD1 (5 bases). Germline V gives CDR1 MNHEY, CDR2 SVGEGT. The CDR3 extends over 16 amino acids. Trimming stripped 5 bases from V and 0 bases from J, with 17 bases between. The covered CDR3 bases are TGTGCCAGCAGTCAAGAACAGGAGTCCGTCTCCTACGAG. Translated: CASSQEQESVSYE. The CDR3, in full, reads CASSQEQESVSYEQYF.